Below are 22 T cell receptor beta chains sequenced from a single sample in a study of blood T cells in healthy people across ages. The use of a sample-barcoded 5' primer and a J-beta primer mix characterized a second PCR of roughly 6 to 11 cycles. TCRdb re-called the 5' RACE reads through MiXCR, storing one row per CDR3 protein. Of around 780,000 distinct CDR3 sequences in the sample, 20% to 30% were seen once. These data are also associated with another study on T cells of mothers and their children.

The sequenced material came from blood. The receptor set was obtained from a boy younger than 18 in good health.

V usage is TRBV20-1 and J usage is TRBJ1-4; D gene unclear. V lost 3 bases, J lost 4 bases, and 6 bases lay in between. The length of the CDR3 is 12 residues. The germline CDR1 and CDR2 sequences are DFQATT and SNEGSKA (reference sequence). The CDR3 region is CSARNYNEKLFF. The CDR3 DNA reads TGCAGTGCTAGGAATTATAATGAAAAACTGTTTTTT.

This clonotype was observed a handful of times. V gene TRBV20-1 combines with J gene TRBJ2-7, with 8 bases aligning to TRBD2. The CDR3 spans 13 residues. With V trimmed by 3 bases and J by 2 bases, 3 bases remained unmatched. Per the germline V gene, CDR1 is DFQATT and CDR2 is SNEGSKA (reference sequence). Here the CDR3 DNA reads TGCAGTGCTAGCGGGAGGGCCCCCTACGAGCAGTACTTC. Translating it yields CSASGRAPYEQYF.

The chain joins TRBV5-1 to TRBJ2-5; tentative D call: TRBD2 (6 bases). TRBJ2-7 explains the end of the DNA better; the J call may be wrong. This CDR3 region has 16 residues. Germline V gene lookup returns CDR1 SGHRS and CDR2 YFSETQ. Here the CDR3 DNA reads TGCGCCAGCAGCTCGGCGGGACCCCCGAGAAACTACGAGCAGTACTTC. Amino acids: CASSSAGPPRNYEQYF.

This chain uses TRBV7-9 with TRBJ2-5, with 7 bases lining up with TRBD2. Germline lookup yields CDR1 SEHNR and CDR2 FQNEAQ (reference sequence). With V trimmed by 2 bases and J by 2 bases, 5 bases remained unmatched. The CDR3 has 15 residues. In DNA form, the CDR3 reads TGTGCCAGCAGCTTACACGGGACTAATCAAGAGACCCAGTACTTC. Protein sequence: CASSLHGTNQETQYF.

A few counts support this clonotype. The chain joins TRBV12-3 or TRBV12-4 to TRBJ2-5; D gene uncertain. The J call is in doubt because the DNA end fits TRBJ2-1 better. This CDR3 has 10 residues. The CDR3 nucleotides read TGTGCCAGCAGTTTTCATGAGCAGTTCTTC. Its protein product is CASSFHEQFF.

V and J are TRBV6-2 or TRBV6-3 and TRBJ1-1, with unresolved D. Germline loops: CDR1 MNHEY, CDR2 SVGEGT. The CDR3 loop spans 15 amino acids. The ends were cut back, 2 bases at V and 4 bases at J, with 14 bases in the middle. CDR3 nucleotides: TGTGCCAGCAGTTACATAGAAGCCCCCCCCACTGAAGCTTTCTTT. Amino acids: CASSYIEAPPTEAFF.

This chain uses TRBV2 with TRBJ1-2; D ambiguous. This CDR3 is built from 14 residues. CDR1 is SNHLY and CDR2 is FYNNEI in the germline V gene. V lost 2 bases and J 6 bases, leaving 13 bases between the germline ends. The CDR3 bases are TGTGCCAGCAGTGAAAGTACTCACTACGATGGCTACACCTTC. It is translated as CASSESTHYDGYTF.

The sample holds a few counts of this clonotype. V usage is TRBV10-3 and J usage is TRBJ1-2; 9 nucleotides align to TRBD1. The CDR3 extends over 14 amino acids. Trimming removed 6 bases from V and 7 bases from J; junction bases left unmatched: 9. Germline V lookup: CDR1 ENHRY, CDR2 SYGVKD. CDR3 nucleotides: TGTGCCATCAGGAAACAGGGGGCGGGAAGTGGCTACACCTTC. Protein: CAIRKQGAGSGYTF.

This clonotype was detected many times. The chain has TRBV5-1 and TRBJ2-5; D remains ambiguous. V shed 2 bases and J shed 4 bases, with 9 bases lying between them. The CDR3 is made up of 13 amino acids. Per the germline V gene, CDR1 is SGHRS and CDR2 is YFSETQ. The CDR3 here is CASSFQRRETQYF. The CDR3 bases are TGCGCCAGCAGCTTCCAAAGGCGAGAGACCCAGTACTTC.

This clonotype was detected only a few times. The chain employs TRBV7-6 and TRBJ2-1; no clear D gene. The CDR3 has 15 residues. Germline assignment: CDR1 SGHVS and CDR2 FNYEAQ. Trimming left V 1 base short and J 7 bases short, with 14 bases between. CDR3 amino acids: CASSLGTKISNEQFF. In DNA form, the CDR3 reads TGTGCCAGCAGCTTAGGGACCAAAATTTCGAATGAGCAGTTCTTC. Full variable domain (missing parts from reference TRBV7-6 and TRBJ2-1): GAGVSQSPRYKVTKRGQDVALRCDPISGHVSLYWYRQALGQGPEFLTYFNYEAQQDKSGLPNDRFSAERPEGSISTLTIQRTEQRDSAMYRCASSLGTKISNEQFFGPGTRLTVL.

This clonotype was seen a few times. The rearrangement uses TRBV12-3 or TRBV12-4 and TRBJ1-2; TRBD1 is a possible D gene (5 bases). The CDR3 spans 16 residues. The V end was cut by 1 base, the J end by 1 base, with 13 bases between. The CDR3 spells CASSLEGWGRNYGYTF. The CDR3 DNA is TGTGCCAGCAGTTTAGAGGGGTGGGGACGTAACTATGGCTACACCTTC.

This clonotype was counted only a few times. The chain couples TRBV11-1 to TRBJ2-5, with 9 bases aligning to TRBD1. The J call may be faulty, since TRBJ2-1 better matches the DNA end. There are 16 residues in the CDR3. Germline V gene sequence: CDR1 SGHAT, CDR2 FQDESV (reference sequence). CDR3: CASSLGTGGYHNEQFF. The CDR3 coding sequence is TGTGCCAGCAGCTTAGGAACAGGGGGCTACCACAATGAGCAGTTCTTC.

This clonotype has just a few counts. J is TRBJ2-5 and V is TRBV3-1, with 11 bases identical to TRBD1. Near its end, the DNA agrees better with TRBJ2-7, so the J call may be wrong. The CDR3 sequence is 14 residues long. Germline loops: CDR1 LGHDT, CDR2 YNNKEL (reference sequence). CDR3 nucleotides: TGTGCCAGCAGCCAATGGACAGGGGGCTCCGAGCAGTACTTC. This gives the protein CASSQWTGGSEQYF.

CDR3 protein: CSARPRLAYEQYF. CDR3 DNA sequence: TGCAGTGCTCGACCCCGACTAGCCTACGAGCAGTACTTC. The chain joins TRBV20-1 to TRBJ2-7; D is possibly TRBD2 (6 bases). This CDR3 has 13 residues. The V and J ends lost 5 bases and 2 bases respectively, with 13 bases between them. CDR1 and CDR2 (germline): DFQATT, SNEGSKA (reference sequence).

This rearrangement joins TRBV7-2 to TRBJ2-3, with TRBD2 matching 8 bases. V lost 4 bases to trimming and J lost 5 bases; unmatched junction nucleotides: 14. Germline values: CDR1 SGHTA, CDR2 FQGNSA. This CDR3 spans 17 amino acids. CDR3 DNA sequence: TGTGCCAGCAGCTCTAACATCGGGCTAGCGGGTCGAGATACGCAGTATTTT. Its protein product is CASSSNIGLAGRDTQYF. The whole variable domain, filled in from reference TRBV7-2 and TRBJ2-3, reads GAGVSQSPSNKVTEKGKDVELRCDPISGHTALYWYRQSLGQGLEFLIYFQGNSAPDKSGLPSDRFSAERTGGSVSTLTIQRTQQEDSAVYLCASSSNIGLAGRDTQYFGPGTRLTVL.

This chain uses TRBV29-1 with TRBJ2-2; D unclear. Trimming took off 6 bases at V and 6 bases at J, with 11 bases between the two ends. The CDR3 sequence is 12 residues long. CDR1 is SQVTM, CDR2 ANQGSEA, per germline. CDR3 amino acids: CSVLDSPGELFF. The DNA of the CDR3 is TGCAGCGTCCTTGATTCGCCCGGGGAGCTGTTTTTT.

The V call is TRBV6-1, the J call TRBJ2-5; unclear D gene. Trimming stripped 2 bases from V and 7 bases from J, with 14 bases between. Per germline, CDR1 MNHNS and CDR2 SASEGT. This CDR3 comprises 14 residues. DNA for the CDR3: TGTGCCAGCAGTGAAAAACTGCGTCGCGGGACCCAGTACTTC. Amino acid sequence: CASSEKLRRGTQYF.

This clonotype has a handful of counts. The V and J genes are TRBV20-1 and TRBJ1-2, with D perhaps TRBD1 (6 bases). The CDR3 runs 12 residues. Deletions cut 6 bases from V and 4 bases from J, with 12 bases between. Germline-derived CDR1 and CDR2 are DFQATT and SNEGSKA (reference sequence). The CDR3 spells CSAEGGSYGYTF. CDR3 nucleotides: TGCAGTGCGGAGGGGGGTTCCTATGGCTACACCTTC.

V usage is TRBV18 and J usage is TRBJ2-5, with a possible D match to TRBD2 (6 bases). V lost 5 bases, J lost 5 bases, and 15 bases lay in between. Germline V lookup: CDR1 KGHSH, CDR2 LQKENI. This CDR3 is built from 14 residues. The CDR3 DNA follows: TGTGCCAGCTCAGCCCGGGGGACCCAGGAGACCCAGTACTTC. Translated, it gives CASSARGTQETQYF.

The chain links TRBV4-1 to TRBJ1-6; D not resolved. The CDR3 spans 17 residues. Deletions cut 0 bases from V and 0 bases from J, with 9 bases between. The germline CDR1 and CDR2 sequences are MGHRA and YSYEKL. CDR3 nucleotides: TGCGCCAGCAGCCAAGATGACCAGAGCTCCTATAATTCACCCCTCCACTTT. Protein product: CASSQDDQSSYNSPLHF.

V is TRBV4-3 and J is TRBJ1-3; D is unclear. The CDR3 consists of 15 residues. Deletions cut 4 bases from V and 0 bases from J, with 10 bases between. Germline assignment: CDR1 LGHNA and CDR2 YSLEER. The CDR3 coding sequence is TGCGCCAGCAGCCGGAACCGGGGCTCTGGAAACACCATATATTTT. Translating it yields CASSRNRGSGNTIYF.

The V call is TRBV9, the J call TRBJ2-5; 9 bases fit TRBD2. V was clipped by 1 base and J by 4 bases; unmatched bases: 8. Germline V lookup: CDR1 SGDLS, CDR2 YYNGEE. The CDR3 length is 16 residues. CDR3 residues: CASSVSWGGGGETQYF. The CDR3 coding sequence is TGTGCCAGCAGCGTATCATGGGGCGGGGGGGGAGAGACCCAGTACTTC.